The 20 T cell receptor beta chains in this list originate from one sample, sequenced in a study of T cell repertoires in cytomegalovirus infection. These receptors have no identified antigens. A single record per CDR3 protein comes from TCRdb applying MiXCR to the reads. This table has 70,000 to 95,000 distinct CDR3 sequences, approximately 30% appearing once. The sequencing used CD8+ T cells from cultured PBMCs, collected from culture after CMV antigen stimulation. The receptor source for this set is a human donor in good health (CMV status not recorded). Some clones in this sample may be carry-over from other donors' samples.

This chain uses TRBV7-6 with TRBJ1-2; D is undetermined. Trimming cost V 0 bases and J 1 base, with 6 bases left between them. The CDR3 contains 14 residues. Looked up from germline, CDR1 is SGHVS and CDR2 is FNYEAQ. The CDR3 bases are TGTGCCAGCAGCTTAGCAGCCGGTAACTATGGCTACACCTTC. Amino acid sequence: CASSLAAGNYGYTF.

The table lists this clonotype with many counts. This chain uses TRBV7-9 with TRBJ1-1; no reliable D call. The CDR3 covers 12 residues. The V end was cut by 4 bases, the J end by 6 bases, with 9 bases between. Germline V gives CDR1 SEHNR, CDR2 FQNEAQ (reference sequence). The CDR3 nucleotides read TGTGCCAGCAGCTGGGGAGAAGCTGAAGCTTTCTTT. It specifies CASSWGEAEAFF.

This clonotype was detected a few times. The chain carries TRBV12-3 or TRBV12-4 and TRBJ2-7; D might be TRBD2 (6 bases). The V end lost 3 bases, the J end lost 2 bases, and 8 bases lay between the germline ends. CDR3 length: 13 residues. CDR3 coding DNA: TGTGCCAGCAGTTTCGGGGGTACCTACGAGCAGTACTTC. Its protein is CASSFGGTYEQYF.

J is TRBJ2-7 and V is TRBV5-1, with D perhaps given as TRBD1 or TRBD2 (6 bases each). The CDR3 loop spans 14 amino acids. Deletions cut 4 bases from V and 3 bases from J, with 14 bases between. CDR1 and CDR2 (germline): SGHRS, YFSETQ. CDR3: CASSPERGVYEQYF. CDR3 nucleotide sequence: TGCGCCAGCAGCCCTGAAAGGGGGGTCTACGAGCAGTACTTC.

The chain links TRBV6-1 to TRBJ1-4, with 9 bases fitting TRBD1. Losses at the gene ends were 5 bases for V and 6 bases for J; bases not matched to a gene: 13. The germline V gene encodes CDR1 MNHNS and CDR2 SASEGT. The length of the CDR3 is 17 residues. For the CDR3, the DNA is TGTGCCAGCAGTTCGCCTGGTCCGGGACAGGGTTATGAAAAACTGTTTTTT. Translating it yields CASSSPGPGQGYEKLFF.

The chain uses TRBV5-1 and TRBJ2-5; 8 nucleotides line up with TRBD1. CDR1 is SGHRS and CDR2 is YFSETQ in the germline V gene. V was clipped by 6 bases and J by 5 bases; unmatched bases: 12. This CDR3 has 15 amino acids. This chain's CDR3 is CASIPLPGGVETQYF. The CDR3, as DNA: TGCGCCAGCATCCCTTTACCAGGGGGCGTCGAGACCCAGTACTTC.

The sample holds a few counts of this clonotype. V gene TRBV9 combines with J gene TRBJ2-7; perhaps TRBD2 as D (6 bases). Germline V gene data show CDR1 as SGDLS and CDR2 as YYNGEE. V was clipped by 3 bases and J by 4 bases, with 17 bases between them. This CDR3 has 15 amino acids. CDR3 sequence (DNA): TGTGCCAGCAGCGGATCGAGGGAGGCGGGGTACGAGCAGTACTTC. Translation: CASSGSREAGYEQYF. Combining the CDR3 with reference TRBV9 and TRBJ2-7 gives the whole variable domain DSGVTQTPKHLITATGQRVTLRCSPRSGDLSVYWYQQSLDQGLQFLIQYYNGEERAKGNILERFSAQQFPDLHSELNLSSLELGDSALYFCASSGSREAGYEQYFGPGTRLTVT.

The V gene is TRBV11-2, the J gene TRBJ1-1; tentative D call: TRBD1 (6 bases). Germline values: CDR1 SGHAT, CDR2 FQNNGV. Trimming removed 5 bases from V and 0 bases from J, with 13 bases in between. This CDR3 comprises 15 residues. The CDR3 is CASSLPQGMNTEAFF. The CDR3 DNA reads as TGTGCCAGCAGCCTTCCACAGGGCATGAACACTGAAGCTTTCTTT.

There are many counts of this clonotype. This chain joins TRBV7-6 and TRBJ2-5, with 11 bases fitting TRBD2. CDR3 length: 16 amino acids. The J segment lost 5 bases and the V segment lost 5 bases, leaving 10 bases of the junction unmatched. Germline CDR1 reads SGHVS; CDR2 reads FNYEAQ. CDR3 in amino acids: CASSLSSGGGRETQYF. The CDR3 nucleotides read TGTGCCAGCAGCCTAAGTAGCGGGGGGGGACGGGAGACCCAGTACTTC.

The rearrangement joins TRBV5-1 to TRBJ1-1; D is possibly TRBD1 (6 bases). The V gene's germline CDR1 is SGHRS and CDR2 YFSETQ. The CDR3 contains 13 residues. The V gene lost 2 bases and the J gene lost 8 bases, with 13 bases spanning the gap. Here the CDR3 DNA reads TGCGCCAGCAGCTTTGGAGGGGGTTCGGAAGCTTTCTTT. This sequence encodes CASSFGGGSEAFF.

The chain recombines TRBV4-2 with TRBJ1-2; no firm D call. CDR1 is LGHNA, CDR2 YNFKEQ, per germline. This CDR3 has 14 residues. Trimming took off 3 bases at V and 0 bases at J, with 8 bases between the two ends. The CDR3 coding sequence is TGTGCCAGCAGCCATCGGACCTCTAACTATGGCTACACCTTC. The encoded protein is CASSHRTSNYGYTF.

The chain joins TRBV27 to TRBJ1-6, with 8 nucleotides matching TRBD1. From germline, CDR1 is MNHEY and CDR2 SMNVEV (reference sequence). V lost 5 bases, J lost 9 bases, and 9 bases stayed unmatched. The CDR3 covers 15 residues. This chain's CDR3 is CASSQTGGGLSPLHF. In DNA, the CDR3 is TGTGCCAGCAGTCAAACAGGGGGAGGTCTTTCACCCCTCCACTTT.

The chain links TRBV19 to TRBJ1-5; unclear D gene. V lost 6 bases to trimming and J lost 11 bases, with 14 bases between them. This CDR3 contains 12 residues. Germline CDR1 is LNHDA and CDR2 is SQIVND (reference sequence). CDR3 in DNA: TGTGCCAGTAGCCTACCCGGGTTGGCCCAGCATTTT. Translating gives CASSLPGLAQHF.

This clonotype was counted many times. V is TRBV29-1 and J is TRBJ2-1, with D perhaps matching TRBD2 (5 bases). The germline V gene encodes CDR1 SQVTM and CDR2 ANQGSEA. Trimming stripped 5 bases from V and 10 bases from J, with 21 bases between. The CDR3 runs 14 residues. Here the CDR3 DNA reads TGCAGCGTTCGGGAACAATCTGAGGTGGTGGAGCAGTTCTTC. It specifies CSVREQSEVVEQFF.

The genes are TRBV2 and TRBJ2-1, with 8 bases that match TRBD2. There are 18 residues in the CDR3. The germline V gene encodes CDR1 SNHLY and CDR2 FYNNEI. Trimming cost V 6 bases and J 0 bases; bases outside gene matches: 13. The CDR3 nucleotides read TGTGCCAGCAGGTACTCTCGCGAGACTAGCGTCTCCTACAATGAGCAGTTCTTC. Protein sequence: CASRYSRETSVSYNEQFF.

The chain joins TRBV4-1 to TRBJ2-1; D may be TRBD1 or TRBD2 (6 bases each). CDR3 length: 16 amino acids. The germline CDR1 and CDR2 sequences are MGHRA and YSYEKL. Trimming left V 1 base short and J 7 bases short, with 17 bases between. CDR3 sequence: CASSQVTGALENEQFF. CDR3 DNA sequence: TGCGCCAGCAGCCAAGTTACGGGGGCGCTGGAGAATGAGCAGTTCTTC.

The CDR3 loop is CASSEGAMGGGNTIYF. The CDR3 DNA follows: TGTGCCAGCAGCGAGGGAGCCATGGGTGGAGGAAACACCATATATTTT. The rearrangement joins TRBV9 to TRBJ1-3; D unresolved. The CDR3 spans 16 residues. From germline, CDR1 is SGDLS and CDR2 YYNGEE. Between the trimmed V and J ends, which lost 3 bases and 4 bases, there was a span of 17 bases.

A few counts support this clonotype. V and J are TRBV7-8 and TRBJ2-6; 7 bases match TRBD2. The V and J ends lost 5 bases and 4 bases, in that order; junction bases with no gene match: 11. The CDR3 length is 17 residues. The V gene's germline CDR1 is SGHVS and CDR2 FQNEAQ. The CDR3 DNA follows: TGTGCCAGCAGCCCCCGCCTCGCGGGAGCGGGGGCCAACGTCCTGACTTTC. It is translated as CASSPRLAGAGANVLTF.

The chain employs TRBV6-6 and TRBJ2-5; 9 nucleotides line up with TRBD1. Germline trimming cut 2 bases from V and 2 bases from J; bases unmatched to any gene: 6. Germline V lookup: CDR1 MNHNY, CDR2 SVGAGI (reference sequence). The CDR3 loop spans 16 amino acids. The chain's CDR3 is CASSYPDRGAQETQYF. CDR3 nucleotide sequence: TGTGCCAGCAGTTACCCCGACAGGGGGGCGCAAGAGACCCAGTACTTC.

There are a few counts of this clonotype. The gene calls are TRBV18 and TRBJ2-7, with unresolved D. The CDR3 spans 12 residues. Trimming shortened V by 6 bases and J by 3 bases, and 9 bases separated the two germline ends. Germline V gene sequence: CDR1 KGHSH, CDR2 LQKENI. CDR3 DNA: TGTGCCAGCTCCCAAGACATCTACGAGCAGTACTTC. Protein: CASSQDIYEQYF. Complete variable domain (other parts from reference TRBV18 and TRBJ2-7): NAGVMQNPRHLVRRRGQEARLRCSPMKGHSHVYWYRQLPEEGLKFMVYLQKENIIDESGMPKERFSAEFPKEGPSILRIQQVVRGDSAAYFCASSQDIYEQYFGPGTRLTVT.